A single sample is the source of the 18 T cell receptor beta chains below, sequenced in a study of blood T cell repertoires in COVID-19. Measured with immunoSEQ multiplex PCR; TCRdb has only the in-frame clones, and not every one. The sample consists of roughly 90,000 clones, 75% to 90% of them appearing once. Sequencing used peripheral blood. The origin of the receptors is a woman of 80 years or more with active or convalescent COVID-19.

The chain links TRBV5-1 to TRBJ2-1; 7 nucleotides agree with TRBD2. The CDR3 spans 15 residues. J gave up 4 bases and V 3 bases, and 7 bases lay outside the gene matches. Germline V gene sequence: CDR1 SGHRS, CDR2 YFSETQ. The CDR3 DNA is TGCGCCAGCAGCTATAGCCCGGGGGGATACAATGAGCAGTTCTTC. Translation gives CASSYSPGGYNEQFF.

The CDR3 loop is CASRPGGRGTQYF. The DNA for the CDR3 is TGTGCCAGTAGACCGGGAGGCCGCGGGACCCAGTACTTC. The J gene is TRBJ2-5, the V gene TRBV19; 7 positions match TRBD2. J gave up 7 bases and V 6 bases, and 8 bases lay outside the gene matches. The length of the CDR3 is 13 residues. CDR1 is LNHDA and CDR2 is SQIVND in the germline V gene (reference sequence).

The chain uses TRBV21-1 and TRBJ1-1. TRBV21-1 is a documented pseudogene. The CDR3 covers 15 residues. The CDR3 spells CASSAGVGSYTEAFF. The CDR3 region has the DNA TGTGCCAGCAGCGCCGGGGTAGGGTCGTACACTGAAGCTTTCTTT.

The chain carries TRBV21-1 and TRBJ1-1; the table's D call of TRBD1 was not tested on the DNA. TRBV21-1 is a listed pseudogene. The CDR3 loop spans 17 amino acids. CDR3 bases: TGTGCCAGCAGCAAAGAGGCGACAGGGGAGGTGAACACTGAAGCTTTCTTT. Translation: CASSKEATGEVNTEAFF.

The chain couples TRBV7-6 to TRBJ1-2, with D tentatively TRBD1 (6 bases). The V gene lost 5 bases and the J gene lost 8 bases, with 24 bases spanning the gap. This CDR3 comprises 16 residues. Germline CDR1 SGHVS, CDR2 FNYEAQ. The CDR3 DNA reads TGTGCCAGCAGCACTACTCCCGCCGGGACAACGAAAGGCTACACCTTC. Encoded protein: CASSTTPAGTTKGYTF.

This rearrangement joins TRBV7-6 to TRBJ2-7, with 10 bases lining up with TRBD1. The CDR3 consists of 15 residues. CDR1 SGHVS and CDR2 FNYEAQ come from the germline V gene. J lost 2 bases, V lost 5 bases, and 6 bases had no gene match. The CDR3 sequence: CASSPRTGGTYEQYF. The CDR3 coding sequence is TGTGCCAGCAGCCCACGGACAGGGGGAACCTACGAGCAGTACTTC.

V gene TRBV15 combines with J gene TRBJ2-5; 11 bases line up with TRBD2. Germline V lookup: CDR1 LNHNV, CDR2 YYDKDF (reference sequence). Trimming at V came to 4 bases and at J to 5 bases, leaving 9 bases not matched to a gene. The CDR3 has 16 amino acids. CDR3 sequence: CATSTRLAGRWETQYF. In nucleotides, the CDR3 is TGTGCCACCAGCACTCGACTAGCGGGGCGATGGGAGACCCAGTACTTC.

The V and J genes are TRBV15 and TRBJ1-1, with a tentative D call TRBD1 (6 bases). The V gene lost 5 bases and the J gene lost 3 bases, with 13 bases spanning the gap. This CDR3 has 14 residues. Germline lookup yields CDR1 LNHNV and CDR2 YYDKDF (reference sequence). CDR3 sequence: CATSRTAIYTEAFF. CDR3 nucleotides: TGTGCCACCAGCCGGACAGCAATTTACACTGAAGCTTTCTTT. Together with reference TRBV15 and TRBJ1-1, the CDR3 gives the full variable domain: DAMVIQNPRYQVTQFGKPVTLSCSQTLNHNVMYWYQQKSSQAPKLLFHYYDKDFNNEADTPDNFQSRRPNTSFCFLDIRSPGLGDTAMYLCATSRTAIYTEAFFGQGTRLTVV.

This chain links TRBV28 with TRBJ1-1; a weak D match, TRBD1 (6 bases). CDR1 and CDR2 (germline): MDHEN, SYDVKM. V dropped 6 bases and J dropped 1 base, with 9 bases sitting between them. CDR3 size: 13 residues. The CDR3 spells CASRQGRNTEAFF. DNA of the CDR3: TGTGCCAGCAGACAGGGAAGGAACACTGAAGCTTTCTTT.

This sequence joins TRBV11-3 and TRBJ1-1; D is ambiguous. The V end was cut by 2 bases, the J end by 4 bases, with 5 bases between. The CDR3 consists of 12 residues. The germline CDR1 and CDR2 sequences are SGHNT and YENEEA. The CDR3 region has the DNA TGTGCCAGCAGCTTAAGAGTCACTGAAGCTTTCTTT. This gives the protein CASSLRVTEAFF.

The rearrangement links TRBV7-2 to TRBJ2-3; TRBD2 agrees at 13 bases. The CDR3 extends over 16 amino acids. V shed 4 bases and J 1 base; nucleotides not matched to a gene: 2. Germline loops: CDR1 SGHTA, CDR2 FQGNSA. The CDR3 bases are TGTGCCAGCAGCTCGGGGACTAGCGGGGGCACAGATACGCAGTATTTT. Translation gives CASSSGTSGGTDTQYF. Complete variable domain (other parts from reference TRBV7-2 and TRBJ2-3): GAGVSQSPSNKVTEKGKDVELRCDPISGHTALYWYRQSLGQGLEFLIYFQGNSAPDKSGLPSDRFSAERTGGSVSTLTIQRTQQEDSAVYLCASSSGTSGGTDTQYFGPGTRLTVL.

This chain's CDR3 is CASSRRGGVEEKLFF. CDR3 sequence (DNA): TGTGCCAGCAGCCGCCGCGGGGGCGTCGAGGAAAAACTGTTTTTT. The chain recombines TRBV11-3 with TRBJ1-4; a weak D match, TRBD1 (6 bases). Trimming took 5 bases from V and 8 from J, leaving 18 bases between them. The germline V gene has CDR1 SGHNT and CDR2 YENEEA. CDR3 length: 15 amino acids.

This clone was detected a few times. The DNA is omitted, as the CDR3 cannot be located on it reliably, and the CDR3 follows TCRdb's listing. The J gene is TRBJ2-1, the V gene TRBV6-6; TRBD1 is taken as the D call from the table, unchecked against the DNA. The CDR3 adds up to 11 amino acids, both ends counted. CDR1 and CDR2 from the germline V gene are MNHNY and SVGAGI (reference sequence). The CDR3 loop reads CASSWGQGIFF.

V is TRBV28 and J is TRBJ2-3; 15 bases map to TRBD2. The ends lost 7 bases at V and 1 base at J; junction bases unmatched: 18. The CDR3 covers 21 residues. Looked up from germline, CDR1 is MDHEN and CDR2 is SYDVKM. CDR3 sequence: CASTLSGLAGGPNLGTDTQYF. CDR3 coding DNA: TGTGCCAGCACCCTATCGGGACTAGCGGGGGGCCCCAATCTGGGCACAGATACGCAGTATTTT.

In its sample, this clone was seen once. This chain links TRBV4-2 with TRBJ2-5, with 8 nucleotides matching TRBD1. Germline V gives CDR1 LGHNA, CDR2 YNFKEQ. Trimming took 0 bases from V and 2 from J; bases not matched to a gene: 17. The CDR3 covers 20 residues. The CDR3 protein is CASSQDVGGQETWGQETQYF. CDR3 in DNA: TGTGCCAGCAGCCAAGACGTTGGGGGACAGGAGACCTGGGGTCAAGAGACCCAGTACTTC.

The chain couples TRBV9 to TRBJ1-2; weak D call: TRBD1 (5 bases). Germline lookup yields CDR1 SGDLS and CDR2 YYNGEE. With 4 bases removed from V and 6 bases from J, the gap between germline ends came to 16 bases. The CDR3 extends over 14 amino acids. The CDR3 nucleotides read TGTGCCAGCAGCCCATCCCGAGGACAAGATGGCTACACCTTC. This codes for CASSPSRGQDGYTF.

V and J are TRBV5-6 and TRBJ1-5, with D hard to call. The length of the CDR3 is 13 residues. Deletions cut 3 bases from V and 5 bases from J, with 9 bases between. Germline V lookup: CDR1 SGHDT, CDR2 YYEEEE. The CDR3 DNA follows: TGTGCCAGCAGCTCTTTCGGTTATCAGCCCCAGCATTTT. Protein product: CASSSFGYQPQHF.

The J gene is TRBJ2-7, the V gene TRBV19; D unclear. Germline CDR1 and CDR2: LNHDA and SQIVND (reference sequence). The CDR3 is 14 amino acids. The ends were cut back, 5 bases at V and 0 bases at J, with 11 bases in the middle. CDR3 sequence reads: CASSSRRSSYEQYF. The DNA of the CDR3 is TGTGCCAGTAGTTCCCGCAGAAGCTCCTACGAGCAGTACTTC.